The rows below give T cell receptor beta chains drawn from one sample of a study of blood T cell repertoires in COVID-19. Method: immunoSEQ multiplex PCR; TCRdb's copy keeps in-frame clones and lacks some. Of 260,000 or so clones in the sample, more than 70% were seen once. Sequences were obtained from peripheral blood. These receptors all stem from an elderly man with acute or convalescent COVID-19. CDR3s include the opening cysteine and the closing phenylalanine or tryptophan. A D gene is named only where the DNA matches it firmly. Clone size is shown for a subset of rows, as once, few, many or a class of expanded clone.

>TRBD2|19|TRBJ2-1|TRBV9|.
TGTGCCAGCAGCATGGGACTAGCGGGGGGCCGGAGCTCCTACAATGAGCAGTTCTTC
CASSMGLAGGRSSYNEQFF
>.|14|TRBJ2-3|TRBV5-4|.
TGTGCCAGCACCCCTGGAGGGTTCCCAGATACGCAGTATTTT
CASTPGGFPDTQYF
>.|14|TRBJ2-3|TRBV19|.
TGTGCCAGTAAGACGGGGGGCCAAGGAGATACGCAGTATTTT
CASKTGGQGDTQYF
>TRBD1|13|TRBJ2-2|TRBV10-3|.
TGTGCCCACAGGGGGAAGGACACCGGGGAGCTGTTTTTT
CAHRGKDTGELFF
>TRBD1|13|TRBJ1-5|TRBV30|.
TGTGCCTGGAGCGACAGGGGCAATCAGCCCCAGCATTTT
CAWSDRGNQPQHF
>TRBD2|16|TRBJ2-2|TRBV2|.
TGTGCCAGCAGGGGAGGACTAGCGGGAGCTTCTGGGGAGCTGTTTTTT
CASRGGLAGASGELFF
>TRBD2|15|TRBJ2-5|TRBV6-2/TRBV6-3|.
TGTGCCAGCACCCCGATACTAGCGGGACAAGAGACCCAGTACTTC
CASTPILAGQETQYF
>.|16|TRBJ1-1|TRBV27|few
TGTGCCAGCAGTTCCTCCTCCAGGGTCATGAACACTGAAGCTTTCTTT
CASSSSSRVMNTEAFF
>TRBD2|15|TRBJ2-5|TRBV2|.
TGTGCCAGCAATCTAGCGGGGGGGCCTTGGGAGACCCAGTACTTC
CASNLAGGPWETQYF
>.|12|TRBJ1-2|TRBV30|.
TGTGCCTGGAGCCAAAAGGCGGGTGGCTACACCTTC
CAWSQKAGGYTF
>.|17|TRBJ2-7|TRBV7-6|.
TGTGCCAGCAGCTTAGGTAGGTTCTGGGGGCTAGCTCCCGAGCAGTACTTC
CASSLGRFWGLAPEQYF
>TRBD1|13|TRBJ1-2|TRBV6-5|.
TGTGCCAGCAGAGACAGGGGGTGGTATGGCTACACCTTC
CASRDRGWYGYTF
>TRBD2|16|TRBJ2-1|TRBV19|.
TGTGCCAGTAGCACCGAAGTACTAGCGGGCTACAATGAGCAGTTCTTC
CASSTEVLAGYNEQFF
>TRBD2|16|TRBJ2-1|TRBV30|.
TGTGCCTGGAGTCTTAGGGGCGGGAGGGCCGGCAATGAGCAGTTCTTC
CAWSLRGGRAGNEQFF
>.|14|TRBJ1-3|TRBV5-4|.
TGTGCCAGCAGTGGAGGGACTCCTGGAAACACCATATATTTT
CASSGGTPGNTIYF
>.|14|TRBJ2-1|TRBV5-1|.
TGCGCCAGCAGCTTGGGGGCTTCACAGAATGAGCAGTTCTTC
CASSLGASQNEQFF
>TRBD1|12|TRBJ2-7|TRBV5-4|.
TGTGCCAGCAGCGCGGACAGGGCCGAGCAGTACTTC
CASSADRAEQYF
>.|16|TRBJ1-1|TRBV5-1|.
TGCGCCAGCAGCCGGGGCCGAACAGGGAAGGACACTGAAGCTTTCTTT
CASSRGRTGKDTEAFF
>TRBD2|13|TRBJ2-7|TRBV5-6|.
TGTGCCAGCAGCCACGGGACTAATCAAGAGCAGTACTTC
CASSHGTNQEQYF
>TRBD2|15|TRBJ2-3|TRBV6-5|.
TGTGCCAGCAGGACTAGCGGGAGTTTAACAGATACGCAGTATTTT
CASRTSGSLTDTQYF
>TRBD2|19|TRBJ2-3|TRBV3-1/TRBV3-2|.
TGTGCCAGCAGCCAAGCCTTTCCGGGACTAGCGTCGAGCACAGATACGCAGTATTTT
CASSQAFPGLASSTDTQYF
>.|16|TRBJ2-1|TRBV5-1|.
TGCGCCAGCAGCTTGCTCCCTGGGGCCACCGGCAATGAGCAGTTCTTC
CASSLLPGATGNEQFF
>.|15|TRBJ2-7|TRBV3-1/TRBV3-2|.
TGTGCCAGCAGCCTCCGGGGCGGGGATGATGTCGAGCAGTACTTC
CASSLRGGDDVEQYF
>.|16|TRBJ2-3|TRBV19|.
TGTGCCAGTAGTACCCAGGGGGGAAGGAGCACAGATACGCAGTATTTT
CASSTQGGRSTDTQYF
>.|13|TRBJ2-7|TRBV7-2|.
TGTGCCAGCAGCTTAGATGGAGGGCGCGAGCAGTACTTC
CASSLDGGREQYF
>.|13|TRBJ1-3|TRBV4-2|.
TGTGCCAGCAGCCAAGAAACATCAGACACCATATATTTT
CASSQETSDTIYF
>TRBD1|13|TRBJ1-6|TRBV19|.
TGTGCCAGTAACCCGGGACAGGGTTCACCCCTCCACTTT
CASNPGQGSPLHF
>.|14|TRBJ2-5|TRBV6-1|once
TGTGCCAGCAGTGAATTCCAGGGGTCTGAGACCCAGTACTTC
CASSEFQGSETQYF
>TRBD2|16|TRBJ2-5|TRBV9|.
TGTGCCAGCAGCGCAGGACTAGCGGGGCAACAAGAGACCCAGTACTTC
CASSAGLAGQQETQYF
>TRBD2|14|TRBJ2-1|TRBV15|.
TGTGCCACCAGCGAAGGACTAGCGGTTAATGAGCAGTTCTTC
CATSEGLAVNEQFF
>.|15|TRBJ1-6|TRBV9|.
TGTGCCAGCAGCGTAGCCCTCCAGGAAAATTCACCCCTCCACTTT
CASSVALQENSPLHF
>TRBD1|13|TRBJ1-2|TRBV19|.
TGTGCCAGCGTACAGGGGACTAACTATGGCTACACCTTC
CASVQGTNYGYTF
>TRBD1|12|TRBJ2-7|TRBV25-1|.
TGTGCCAGCGGACAGGCATTCTCCGAGCAGTACTTC
CASGQAFSEQYF
>.|13|TRBJ1-1|TRBV11-3|once
TGTGCCAGCAGCCCAGGCTTGAACACTGAAGCTTTCTTT
CASSPGLNTEAFF
>TRBD2|18|TRBJ2-1|TRBV7-2|.
TGTGCCAGCAGCTTAGTTGGTAGCTCGGGGGGGGCCCGAAATGAGCAGTTCTTC
CASSLVGSSGGARNEQFF
>.|12|TRBJ1-1|TRBV28|.
TGTGCCAGCAGTTGGTTCCGGAGGGAAGCTTTCTTT
CASSWFRREAFF
>.|15|TRBJ2-6|TRBV7-9|once
TGTGCCAGCAGCTGGGGCAGCTCTGGGGCCAACGTCCTGACTTTC
CASSWGSSGANVLTF
>.|13|TRBJ1-3|TRBV5-1|.
TGCGCCAGCAGACTTGGGACAGGAAACACCATATATTTT
CASRLGTGNTIYF
>.|13|TRBJ2-7|TRBV5-1|.
TGCGCCAGCAGCGTACCGGGAGCCTACGAGCAGTACTTC
CASSVPGAYEQYF
>.|12|TRBJ2-7|TRBV12-5|.
TGTGCTAGTGGTTTCTTTACCTACGAGCAGTACTTC
CASGFFTYEQYF
>TRBD1|14|TRBJ1-3|TRBV9|.
TGTGCCAGCAGCGCAGCGGACAGGGGGAACACCATATATTTT
CASSAADRGNTIYF
>.|11|TRBJ2-3|TRBV28|once
TGTGCCAGCAGCCTGTTGGATACGCAGTATTTT
CASSLLDTQYF
>TRBD2|11|TRBJ2-1|TRBV28|once
TGTGCCAGCAGTTTAGCGGGGGGGCCCTTCTTC
CASSLAGGPFF
>TRBD1|13|TRBJ1-1|TRBV2|.
TGTGCCAGCAGTGGACGGACAGGGGGTGAAGCTTTCTTT
CASSGRTGGEAFF
>.|12|TRBJ1-1|TRBV30|.
TGTGCCTGGACCCGAGGGCTCACTGAAGCTTTCTTT
CAWTRGLTEAFF
>TRBD2|15|TRBJ2-3|TRBV5-8|.
TGTGCCAGCAGCTCTGGGACTACCTTCACAGATACGCAGTATTTT
CASSSGTTFTDTQYF
>.|15|TRBJ2-5|TRBV1|.
TGCACCAGCAGCCAAGTAACTGCGGGTAAAGAGACCCAGTACTTC
CTSSQVTAGKETQYF